This T cell receptor (beta chain) was retrieved from a study of T-cell memory formation after mild COVID-19. TCRdb re-called the 5' RACE reads through MiXCR, storing one row per CDR3 protein. The sample lists around 320,000 distinct CDR3 sequences; roughly 19% were seen once. The sequencing input was PBMCs or a T cell subset sorted from them (not recorded which). The sequence was collected from a man younger than 30 who had mild COVID-19 (a few samples of this study predate the infection). Cell type and time point are not known.

CDR3 bases: TGTGCCAGCAGCTTGCCGAGAGGTGGGGCCCTCCACTTT. It encodes CASSLPRGGALHF. The chain couples TRBV5-6 to TRBJ1-6; D is undetermined. The V end lost 1 base, the J end lost 14 bases, and 13 bases lay between the germline ends. CDR1 SGHDT and CDR2 YYEEEE come from the germline V gene. This CDR3 has 13 amino acids. Combining the CDR3 with reference TRBV5-6 and TRBJ1-6 gives the whole variable domain DAGVTQSPTHLIKTRGQQVTLRCSPKSGHDTVSWYQQALGQGPQFIFQYYEEEERQRGNFPDRFSGHQFPNYSSELNVNALLLGDSALYLCASSLPRGGALHFGNGTRLTVT.